This T cell receptor (beta chain) was found in a study of T cells expressing NK-cell markers. Study overall: It was from sorted CD3+CD56+NKG2C+, CD3+CD56+NKG2C- and CD3+CD56-NKG2C+ T cells that TCR beta repertoires came. The study, taken as a whole, reports: Among CD8+ T cells from about six donors, dominant NKG2C+ clonotypes accounted for roughly 1.0-7.0%.

Notes on this clonotype: Its antigen is undetermined.

Germline V gene lookup returns CDR1 SGDLS and CDR2 YYNGEE. The CDR3 totals 16 residues. TCRdb re-called the 5' RACE reads and catalogs CDR3 proteins one per entry, DNA excluded. Its table lists about 550,000 distinct CDR3 sequences. Material for sequencing was blood T cells: a sorted CD56 or NKG2C T cell subset, CD4+ or CD8+ T cells, or bulk PBMC T cells (not recorded which). This chain connects TRBV9 to TRBJ1-5; lacking DNA, the TRBD1 call made by TCRdb goes unchecked. This TCR came from a man between 18 and 35 years old in good health. This chain's CDR3 is CASIPVPGAGSQPQHF.